The 4 T cell receptor beta chains below all came from one sample that was sequenced in a study. TCRdb re-analysed the RT-PCR reads in MiXCR, keeping a single row per CDR3 protein. Of more than 600,000 distinct CDR3 sequences listed, 12% to 15% are singletons. The sequenced sample was memory CD4+ T cells from blood. These receptors were collected from a female donor in good health, serving as a healthy control.

V usage is TRBV24-1 and J usage is TRBJ2-2; D is tentatively TRBD1 or TRBD2 (5 bases each). Germline V CDR1 and CDR2: KGHDR, SFDVKD. The CDR3 spans 15 residues. Trimming left V 4 bases short and J 7 bases short, with 15 bases between. The CDR3 coding sequence is TGTGCCACCAGTGACCCGGGAAAGGGGAACGGGGAGCTGTTTTTT. Translation gives CATSDPGKGNGELFF.

For this clonotype: One end of the junction is discordant with germline, which a read error may explain. The chain uses TRBV20-1 and TRBJ2-7, with 10 bases aligning to TRBD1. Per the germline V gene, CDR1 is DFQATT and CDR2 is SNEGSKA (reference sequence). This CDR3 is 12 amino acids long. The CDR3 nucleotides read TGCAGTGCTAGTCCCGGGACAGGGGACAGGGGCTTC. The encoded protein is CSASPGTGDRGF.

This clonotype was counted only a few times. CDR3 in DNA: TGTGCATCCCGCAGCTCCGCGAGTGAGCAGTTCTTC. Protein: CASRSSASEQFF. The chain has TRBV10-3 and TRBJ2-1; D unresolved. The CDR3 runs 12 residues. Germline assignment: CDR1 ENHRY and CDR2 SYGVKD.

About this clonotype itself: A much larger clone lies a single base off, so this may be a read error. The CDR3, as DNA: TGCGCCAACAGCCAAGAGGGGTCCCTGGGTCAGCCCCAGCATTTT. Amino acid sequence: CANSQEGSLGQPQHF. The rearrangement uses TRBV4-3 and TRBJ1-5; D possibly corresponds to TRBD1 (5 bases). This CDR3 is 15 amino acids long. The V gene's germline CDR1 is LGHNA and CDR2 YSLEER.